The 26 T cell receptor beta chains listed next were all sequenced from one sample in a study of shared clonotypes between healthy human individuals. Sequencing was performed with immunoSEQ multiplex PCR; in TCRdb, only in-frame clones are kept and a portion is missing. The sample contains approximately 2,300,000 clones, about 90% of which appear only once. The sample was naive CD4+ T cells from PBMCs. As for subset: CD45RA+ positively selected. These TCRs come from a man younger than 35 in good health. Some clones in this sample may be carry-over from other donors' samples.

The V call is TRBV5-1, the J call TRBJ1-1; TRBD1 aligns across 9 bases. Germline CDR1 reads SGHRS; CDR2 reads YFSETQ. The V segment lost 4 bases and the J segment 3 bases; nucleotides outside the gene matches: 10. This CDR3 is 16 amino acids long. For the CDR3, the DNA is TGCGCCAGCAGCCACCGGACAGGGGTTCTCGACACTGAAGCTTTCTTT. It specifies CASSHRTGVLDTEAFF.

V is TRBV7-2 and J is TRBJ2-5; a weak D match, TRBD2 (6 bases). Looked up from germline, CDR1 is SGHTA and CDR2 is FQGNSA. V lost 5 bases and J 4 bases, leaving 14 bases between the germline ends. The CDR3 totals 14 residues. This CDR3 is CASSMRRAGETQYF. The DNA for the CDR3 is TGTGCCAGCAGCATGCGGAGGGCCGGAGAGACCCAGTACTTC.

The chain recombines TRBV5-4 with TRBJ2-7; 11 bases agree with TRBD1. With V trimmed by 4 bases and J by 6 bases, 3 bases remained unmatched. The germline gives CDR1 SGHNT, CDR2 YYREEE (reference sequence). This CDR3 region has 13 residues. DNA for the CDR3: TGTGCCAGCAGCCCCGGGACAGGGGGCGAGCAGTACTTC. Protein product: CASSPGTGGEQYF. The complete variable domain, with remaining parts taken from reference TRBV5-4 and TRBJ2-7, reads ETGVTQSPTHLIKTRGQQVTLRCSSQSGHNTVSWYQQALGQGPQFIFQYYREEENGRGNFPPRFSGLQFPNYSSELNVNALELDDSALYLCASSPGTGGEQYFGPGTRLTVT.

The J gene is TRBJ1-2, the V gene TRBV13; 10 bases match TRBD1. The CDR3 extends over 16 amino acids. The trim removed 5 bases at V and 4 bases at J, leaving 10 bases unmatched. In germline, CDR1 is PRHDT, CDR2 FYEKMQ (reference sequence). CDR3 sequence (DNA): TGTGCCAGCAGCGAACGACAGGGGGCGCCGGTCTATGGCTACACCTTC. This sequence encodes CASSERQGAPVYGYTF.

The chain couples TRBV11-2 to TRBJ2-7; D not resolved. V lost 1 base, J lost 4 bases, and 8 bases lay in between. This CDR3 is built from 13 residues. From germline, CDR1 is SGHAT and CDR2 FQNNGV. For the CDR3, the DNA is TGTGCCAGCAGCTTAGGTCACGGATACGAGCAGTACTTC. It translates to CASSLGHGYEQYF.

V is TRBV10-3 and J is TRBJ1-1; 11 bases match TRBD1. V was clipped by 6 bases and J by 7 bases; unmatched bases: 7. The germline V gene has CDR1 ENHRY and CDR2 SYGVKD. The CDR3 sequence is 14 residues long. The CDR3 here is CAIRDRGRRGEAFF. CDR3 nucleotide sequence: TGTGCCATCAGGGACAGGGGGCGCCGAGGTGAAGCTTTCTTT.

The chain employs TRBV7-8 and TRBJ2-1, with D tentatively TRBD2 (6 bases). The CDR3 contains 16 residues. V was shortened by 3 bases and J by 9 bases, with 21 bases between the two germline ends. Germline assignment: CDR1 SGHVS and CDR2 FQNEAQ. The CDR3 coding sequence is TGTGCCAGCAGCTTGTCCGGGCTAGCGCTTTATGCTGAGCAGTTCTTC. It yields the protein CASSLSGLALYAEQFF.

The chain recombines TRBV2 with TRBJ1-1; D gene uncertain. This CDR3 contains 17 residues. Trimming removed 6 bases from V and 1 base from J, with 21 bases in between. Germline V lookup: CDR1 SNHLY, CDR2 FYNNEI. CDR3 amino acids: CASRATLLRPSNTEAFF. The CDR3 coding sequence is TGTGCCAGCAGGGCAACCCTATTGAGGCCCTCGAACACTGAAGCTTTCTTT.

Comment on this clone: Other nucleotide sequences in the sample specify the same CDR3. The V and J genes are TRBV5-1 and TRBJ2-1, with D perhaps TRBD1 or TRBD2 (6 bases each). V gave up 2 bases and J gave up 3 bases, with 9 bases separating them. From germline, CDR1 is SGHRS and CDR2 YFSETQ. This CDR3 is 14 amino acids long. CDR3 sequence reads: CASSFGGSYNEQFF. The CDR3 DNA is TGCGCCAGCAGCTTCGGGGGCAGCTACAATGAGCAGTTCTTC.

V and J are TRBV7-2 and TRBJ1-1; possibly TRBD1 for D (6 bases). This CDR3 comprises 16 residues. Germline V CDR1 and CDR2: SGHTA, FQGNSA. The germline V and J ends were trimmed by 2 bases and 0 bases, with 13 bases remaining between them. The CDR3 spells CASSLLPGALNTEAFF. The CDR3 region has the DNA TGTGCCAGCAGCTTACTCCCGGGGGCCTTGAACACTGAAGCTTTCTTT.

The CDR3: CASRSRQELYSNQPQHF. Written as DNA, the CDR3 is TGTGCCAGCAGAAGTAGGCAGGAGCTTTATAGCAATCAGCCCCAGCATTTT. The rearrangement joins TRBV28 to TRBJ1-5; D not certain. V was clipped by 6 bases and J by 0 bases, with 18 bases between them. CDR1 is MDHEN and CDR2 is SYDVKM in the germline V gene. The CDR3 spans 17 residues.

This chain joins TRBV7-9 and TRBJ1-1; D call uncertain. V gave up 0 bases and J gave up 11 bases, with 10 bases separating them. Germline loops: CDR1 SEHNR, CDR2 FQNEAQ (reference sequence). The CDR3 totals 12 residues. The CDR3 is CASSLAGGGAFF. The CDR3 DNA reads TGTGCCAGCAGCTTAGCTGGCGGAGGGGCTTTCTTT.

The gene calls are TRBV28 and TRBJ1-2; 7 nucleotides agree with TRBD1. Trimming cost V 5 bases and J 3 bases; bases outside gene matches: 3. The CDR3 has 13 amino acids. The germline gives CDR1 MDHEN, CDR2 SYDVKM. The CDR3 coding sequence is TGTGCCAGCAGTATAACAGGGGACTATGGCTACACCTTC. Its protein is CASSITGDYGYTF.

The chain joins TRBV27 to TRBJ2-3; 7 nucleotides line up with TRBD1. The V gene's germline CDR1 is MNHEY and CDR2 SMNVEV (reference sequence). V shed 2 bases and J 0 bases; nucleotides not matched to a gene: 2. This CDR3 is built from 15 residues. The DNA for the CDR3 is TGTGCCAGCAGTTTAAGGGGACAGAGCACAGATACGCAGTATTTT. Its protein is CASSLRGQSTDTQYF.

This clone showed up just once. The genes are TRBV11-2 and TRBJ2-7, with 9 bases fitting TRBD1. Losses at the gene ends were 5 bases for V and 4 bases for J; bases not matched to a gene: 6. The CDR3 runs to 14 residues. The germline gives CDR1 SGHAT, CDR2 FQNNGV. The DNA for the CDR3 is TGTGCCAGCAGCCTCGGACAGGGGAGGTACGAGCAGTACTTC. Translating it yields CASSLGQGRYEQYF.

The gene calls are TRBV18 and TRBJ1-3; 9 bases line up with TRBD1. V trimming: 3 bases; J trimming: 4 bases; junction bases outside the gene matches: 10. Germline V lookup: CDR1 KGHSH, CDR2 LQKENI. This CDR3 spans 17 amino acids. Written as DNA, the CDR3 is TGTGCCAGCTCACCCTTAGGGACAGGGACCTCCGGAAACACCATATATTTT. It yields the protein CASSPLGTGTSGNTIYF.

CDR3 DNA sequence: TGTGCCAGCAGCTTGGGACAGGGGCCAGAGACCCAGTACTTC. It yields the protein CASSLGQGPETQYF. This chain connects TRBV5-8 to TRBJ2-5, with 8 bases that match TRBD1. The CDR3 is 14 residues long. Trimming took 0 bases from V and 4 from J; bases not matched to a gene: 2. Looked up from germline, CDR1 is SGHTS and CDR2 is YDEGEE.

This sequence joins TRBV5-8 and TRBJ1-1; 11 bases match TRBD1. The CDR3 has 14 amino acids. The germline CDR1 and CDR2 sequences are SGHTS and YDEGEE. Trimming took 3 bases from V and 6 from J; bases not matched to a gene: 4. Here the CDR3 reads CASSWDRGGAEAFF. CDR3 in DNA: TGTGCCAGCAGCTGGGACAGGGGGGGCGCTGAAGCTTTCTTT.

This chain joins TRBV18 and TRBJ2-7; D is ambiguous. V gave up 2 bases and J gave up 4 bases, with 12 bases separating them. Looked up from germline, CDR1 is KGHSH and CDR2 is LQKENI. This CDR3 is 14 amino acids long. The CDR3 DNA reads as TGTGCCAGCTCACCAGGACGACGGAAATACGAGCAGTACTTC. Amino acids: CASSPGRRKYEQYF.

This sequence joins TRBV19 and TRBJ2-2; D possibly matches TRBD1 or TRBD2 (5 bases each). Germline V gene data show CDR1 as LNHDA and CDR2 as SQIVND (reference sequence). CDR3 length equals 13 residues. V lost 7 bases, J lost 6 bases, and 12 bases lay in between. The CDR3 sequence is CASIEGRAGELFF. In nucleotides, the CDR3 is TGTGCCAGTATAGAGGGGCGCGCCGGGGAGCTGTTTTTT.

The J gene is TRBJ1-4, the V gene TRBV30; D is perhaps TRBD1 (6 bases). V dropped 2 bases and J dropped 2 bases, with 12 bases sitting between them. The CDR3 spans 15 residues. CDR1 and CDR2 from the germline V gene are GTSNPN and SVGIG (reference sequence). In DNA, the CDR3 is TGTGCCTGGAGTAGGGGGGAGGTCACTAATGAAAAACTGTTTTTT. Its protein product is CAWSRGEVTNEKLFF.

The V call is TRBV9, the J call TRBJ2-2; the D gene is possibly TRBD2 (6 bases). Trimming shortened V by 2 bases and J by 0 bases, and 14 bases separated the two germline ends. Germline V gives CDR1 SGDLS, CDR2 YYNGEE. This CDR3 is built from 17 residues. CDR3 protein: CASSVHGRGPNTGELFF. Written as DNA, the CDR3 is TGTGCCAGCAGCGTTCACGGGAGAGGGCCGAACACCGGGGAGCTGTTTTTT.

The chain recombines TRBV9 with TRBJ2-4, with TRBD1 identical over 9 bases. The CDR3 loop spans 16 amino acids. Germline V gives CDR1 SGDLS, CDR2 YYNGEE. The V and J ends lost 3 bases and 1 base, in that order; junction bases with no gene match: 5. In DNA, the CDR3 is TGTGCCAGCAGCGGCGGACAGGGGTCGGCCAAAAACATTCAGTACTTC. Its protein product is CASSGGQGSAKNIQYF. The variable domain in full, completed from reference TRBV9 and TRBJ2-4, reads DSGVTQTPKHLITATGQRVTLRCSPRSGDLSVYWYQQSLDQGLQFLIQYYNGEERAKGNILERFSAQQFPDLHSELNLSSLELGDSALYFCASSGGQGSAKNIQYFGAGTRLSVL.

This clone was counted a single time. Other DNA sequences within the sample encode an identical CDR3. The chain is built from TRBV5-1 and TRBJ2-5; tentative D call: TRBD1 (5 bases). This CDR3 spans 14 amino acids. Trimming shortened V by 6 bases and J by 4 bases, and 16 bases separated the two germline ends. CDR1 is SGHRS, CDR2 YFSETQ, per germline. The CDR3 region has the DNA TGCGCCAGCAACACAGGAACCCCAGGAGAGACCCAGTACTTC. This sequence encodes CASNTGTPGETQYF.

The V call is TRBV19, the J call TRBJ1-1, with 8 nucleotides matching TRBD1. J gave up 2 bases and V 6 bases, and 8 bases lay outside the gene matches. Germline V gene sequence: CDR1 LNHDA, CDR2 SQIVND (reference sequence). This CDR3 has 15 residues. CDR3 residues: CASRNPGGANTEAFF. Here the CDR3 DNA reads TGTGCCAGTAGGAATCCAGGGGGCGCAAACACTGAAGCTTTCTTT.

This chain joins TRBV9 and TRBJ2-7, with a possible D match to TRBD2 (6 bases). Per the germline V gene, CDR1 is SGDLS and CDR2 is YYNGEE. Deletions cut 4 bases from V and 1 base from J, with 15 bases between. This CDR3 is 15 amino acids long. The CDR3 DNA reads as TGTGCCAGCAGCCCCGAACTCGGGGGTTCCTACGAGCAGTACTTC. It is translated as CASSPELGGSYEQYF. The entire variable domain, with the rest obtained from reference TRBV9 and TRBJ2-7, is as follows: DSGVTQTPKHLITATGQRVTLRCSPRSGDLSVYWYQQSLDQGLQFLIQYYNGEERAKGNILERFSAQQFPDLHSELNLSSLELGDSALYFCASSPELGGSYEQYFGPGTRLTVT.